The source of this T cell receptor (beta chain) is a study of control samples from healthy donors and cancer patients. The V segment lost 7 bases and the J segment 5 bases; nucleotides outside the gene matches: 8. The CDR3 spans 15 residues. The germline gives CDR1 MDHEN, CDR2 SYDVKM. The protocol was immunoSEQ multiplex PCR, while the TCRdb copy is restricted to in-frame clones and leaves out a portion. Here the sample spans 53,000 or so clones, roughly 87% being singletons. V gene TRBV28 combines with J gene TRBJ2-5, with 12 nucleotides matching TRBD2. Sequencing was carried out using PBMCs. This receptor was taken from a man between 60 and 75 years old with head and neck cancer. The CDR3 is CASTKLAGGLETQYF. As DNA, the CDR3 is TGTGCCAGCACCAAACTAGCGGGGGGTTTGGAGACCCAGTACTTC.